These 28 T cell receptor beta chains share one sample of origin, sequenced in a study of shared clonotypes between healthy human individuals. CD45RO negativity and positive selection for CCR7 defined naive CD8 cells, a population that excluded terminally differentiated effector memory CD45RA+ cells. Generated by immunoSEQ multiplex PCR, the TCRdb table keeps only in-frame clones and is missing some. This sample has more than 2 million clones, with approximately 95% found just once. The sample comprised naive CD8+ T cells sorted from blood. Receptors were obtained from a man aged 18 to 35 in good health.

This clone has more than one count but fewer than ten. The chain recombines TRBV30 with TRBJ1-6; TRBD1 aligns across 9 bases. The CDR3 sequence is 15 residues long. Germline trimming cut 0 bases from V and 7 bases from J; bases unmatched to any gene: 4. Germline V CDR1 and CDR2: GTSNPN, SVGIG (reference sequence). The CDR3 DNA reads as TGTGCCTGGAGTGTCGGACAGGGGAGGAATTCACCCCTCCACTTT. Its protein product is CAWSVGQGRNSPLHF.

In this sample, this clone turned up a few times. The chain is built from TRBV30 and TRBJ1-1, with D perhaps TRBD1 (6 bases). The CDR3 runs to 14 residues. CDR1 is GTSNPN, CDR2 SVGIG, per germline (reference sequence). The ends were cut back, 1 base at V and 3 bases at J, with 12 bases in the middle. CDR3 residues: CAWSGAGDDTEAFF. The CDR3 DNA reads TGTGCCTGGAGTGGGGCAGGGGACGACACTGAAGCTTTCTTT.

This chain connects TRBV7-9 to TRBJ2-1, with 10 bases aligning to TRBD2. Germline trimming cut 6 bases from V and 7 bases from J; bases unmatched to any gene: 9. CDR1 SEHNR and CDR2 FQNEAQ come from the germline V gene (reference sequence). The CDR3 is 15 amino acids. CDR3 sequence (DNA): TGTGCCAGCAGGACGACTAGCGGGTGGGGGAATGAGCAGTTCTTC. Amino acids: CASRTTSGWGNEQFF.

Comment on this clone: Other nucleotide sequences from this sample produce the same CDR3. The CDR3 region is CSASGGNEQFF. The CDR3 DNA reads as TGCAGTGCTAGTGGGGGGAATGAGCAGTTCTTC. The gene calls are TRBV20-1 and TRBJ2-1; tentative D call: TRBD2 (6 bases). This CDR3 comprises 11 residues. V lost 3 bases and J lost 7, with 7 bases in between. Germline loops: CDR1 DFQATT, CDR2 SNEGSKA (reference sequence).

CDR3 residues: CASSSSGAGDFPPYEQYF. The DNA for the CDR3 is TGTGCCAGCAGTTCGTCTGGGGCGGGAGACTTCCCCCCCTACGAGCAGTACTTC. The V gene is TRBV27, the J gene TRBJ2-7; 7 bases are shared with TRBD2. V was pared by 4 bases and J by 2 bases, with 17 bases of the junction left unmatched. There are 18 residues in the CDR3. The germline CDR1 and CDR2 sequences are MNHEY and SMNVEV (reference sequence).

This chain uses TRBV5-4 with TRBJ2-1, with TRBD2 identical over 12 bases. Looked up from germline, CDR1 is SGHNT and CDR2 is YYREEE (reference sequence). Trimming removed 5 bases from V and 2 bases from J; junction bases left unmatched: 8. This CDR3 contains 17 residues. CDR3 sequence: CASSLGTSGSPYNEQFF. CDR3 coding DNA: TGTGCCAGCAGTCTCGGGACTAGCGGGTCCCCCTACAATGAGCAGTTCTTC.

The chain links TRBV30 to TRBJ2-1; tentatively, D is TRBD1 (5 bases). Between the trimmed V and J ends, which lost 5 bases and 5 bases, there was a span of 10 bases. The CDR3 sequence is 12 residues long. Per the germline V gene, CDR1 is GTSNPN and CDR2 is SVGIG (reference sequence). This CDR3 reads CAWSIGDNEQFF. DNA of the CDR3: TGTGCCTGGTCCATAGGGGACAATGAGCAGTTCTTC.

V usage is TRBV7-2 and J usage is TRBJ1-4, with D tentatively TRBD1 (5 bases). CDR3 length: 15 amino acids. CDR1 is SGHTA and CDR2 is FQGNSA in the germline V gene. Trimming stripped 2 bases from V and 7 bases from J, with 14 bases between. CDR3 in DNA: TGTGCCAGCAGCTTATGGGCGGGGGTGGCTGAAAAACTGTTTTTT. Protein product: CASSLWAGVAEKLFF.

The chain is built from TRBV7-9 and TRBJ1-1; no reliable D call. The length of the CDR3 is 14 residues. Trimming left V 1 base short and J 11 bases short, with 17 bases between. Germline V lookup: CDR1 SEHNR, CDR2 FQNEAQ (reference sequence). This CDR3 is CASSLVTFGGVAFF. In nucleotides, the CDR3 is TGTGCCAGCAGCTTAGTAACCTTCGGCGGAGTTGCTTTCTTT.

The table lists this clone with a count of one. DNA for the CDR3: TGTGCCAGCAGAACGTGGCGGACAGATACGCAGTATTTT. Translated: CASRTWRTDTQYF. The chain couples TRBV6-5 to TRBJ2-3; D is unresolved. The CDR3 consists of 13 residues. V lost 6 bases and J 3 bases, leaving 10 bases between the germline ends. CDR1 and CDR2 from the germline V gene are MNHEY and SVGAGI.

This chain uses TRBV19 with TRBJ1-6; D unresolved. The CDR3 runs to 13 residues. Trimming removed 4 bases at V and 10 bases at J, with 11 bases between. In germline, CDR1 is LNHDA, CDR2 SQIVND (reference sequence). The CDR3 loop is CASSNEGRSPLHF. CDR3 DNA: TGTGCCAGTAGTAACGAGGGCAGATCACCCCTCCACTTT.

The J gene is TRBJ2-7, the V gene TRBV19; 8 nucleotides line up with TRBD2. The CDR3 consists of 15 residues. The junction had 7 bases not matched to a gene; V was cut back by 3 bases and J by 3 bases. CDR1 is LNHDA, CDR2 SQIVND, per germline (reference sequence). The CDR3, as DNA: TGTGCCAGTAGTATCGGGGGGGGCCCCGGCTACGAGCAGTACTTC. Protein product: CASSIGGGPGYEQYF.

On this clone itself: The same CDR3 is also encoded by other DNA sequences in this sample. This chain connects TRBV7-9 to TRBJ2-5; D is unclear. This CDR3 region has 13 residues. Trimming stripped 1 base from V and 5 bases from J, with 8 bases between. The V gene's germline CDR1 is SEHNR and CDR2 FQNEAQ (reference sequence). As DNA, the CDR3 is TGTGCCAGCAGCTTAGGGCTGGGGGAGACCCAGTACTTC. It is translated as CASSLGLGETQYF.

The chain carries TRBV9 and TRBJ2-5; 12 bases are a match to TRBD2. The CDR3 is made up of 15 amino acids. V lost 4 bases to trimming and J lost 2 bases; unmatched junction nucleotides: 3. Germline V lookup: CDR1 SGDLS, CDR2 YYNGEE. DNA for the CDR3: TGTGCCAGCAGCATTGGGACTAGCGGGCAAGAGACCCAGTACTTC. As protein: CASSIGTSGQETQYF.

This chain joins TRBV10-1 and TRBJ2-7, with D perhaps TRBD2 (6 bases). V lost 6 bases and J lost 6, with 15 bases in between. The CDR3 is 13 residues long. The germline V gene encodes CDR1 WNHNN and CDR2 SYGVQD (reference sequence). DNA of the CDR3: TGCGCCAGCAGCCGTGGGGAGGCTACCGAGCAGTACTTC. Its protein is CASSRGEATEQYF.

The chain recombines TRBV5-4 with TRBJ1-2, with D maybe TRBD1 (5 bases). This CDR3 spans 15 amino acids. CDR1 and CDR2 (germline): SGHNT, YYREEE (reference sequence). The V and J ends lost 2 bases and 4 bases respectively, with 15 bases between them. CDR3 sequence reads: CASSFPETDLYGYTF. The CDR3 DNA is TGTGCCAGCAGCTTTCCTGAGACAGACCTCTATGGCTACACCTTC.

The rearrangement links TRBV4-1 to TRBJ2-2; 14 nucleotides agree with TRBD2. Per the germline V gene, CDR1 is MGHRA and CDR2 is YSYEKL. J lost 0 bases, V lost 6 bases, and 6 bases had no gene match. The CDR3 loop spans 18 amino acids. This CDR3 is CASSPWTSGGPNTGELFF. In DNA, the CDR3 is TGCGCCAGCAGTCCATGGACTAGCGGGGGGCCGAACACCGGGGAGCTGTTTTTT.

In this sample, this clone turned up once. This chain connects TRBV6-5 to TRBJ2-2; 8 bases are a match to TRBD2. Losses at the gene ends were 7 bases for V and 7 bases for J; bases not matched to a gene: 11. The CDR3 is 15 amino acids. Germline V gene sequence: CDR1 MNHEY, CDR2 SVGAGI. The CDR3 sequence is CASTLGLALGGELFF. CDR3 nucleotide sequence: TGTGCCAGCACTCTCGGACTAGCTTTGGGCGGGGAGCTGTTTTTT.

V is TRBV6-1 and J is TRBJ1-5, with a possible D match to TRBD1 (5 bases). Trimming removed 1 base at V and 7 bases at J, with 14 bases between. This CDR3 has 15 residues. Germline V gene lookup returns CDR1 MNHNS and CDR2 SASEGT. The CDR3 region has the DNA TGTGCCAGCAGTGAAGGGGACGGCTTCAGGCAGCCCCAGCATTTT. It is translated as CASSEGDGFRQPQHF.

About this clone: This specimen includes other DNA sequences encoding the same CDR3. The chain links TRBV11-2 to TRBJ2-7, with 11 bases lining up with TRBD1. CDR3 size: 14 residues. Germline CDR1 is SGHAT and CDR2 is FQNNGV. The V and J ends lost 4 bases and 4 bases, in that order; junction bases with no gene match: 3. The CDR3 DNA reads TGTGCCAGCAGCTCTGGGACAGGGGGATACGAGCAGTACTTC. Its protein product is CASSSGTGGYEQYF.

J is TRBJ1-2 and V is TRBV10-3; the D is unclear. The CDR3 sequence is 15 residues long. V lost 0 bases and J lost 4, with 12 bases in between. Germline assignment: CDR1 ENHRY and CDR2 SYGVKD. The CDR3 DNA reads TGTGCCATCAGTGAGTCCGCTTCTGCCCGCTATGGCTACACCTTC. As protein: CAISESASARYGYTF.

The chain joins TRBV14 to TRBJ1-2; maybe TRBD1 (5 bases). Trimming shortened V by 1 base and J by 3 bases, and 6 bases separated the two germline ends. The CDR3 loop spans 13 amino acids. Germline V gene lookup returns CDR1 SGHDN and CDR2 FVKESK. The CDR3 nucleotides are TGTGCCAGCAGCCAAGGACAGTACTATGGCTACACCTTC. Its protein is CASSQGQYYGYTF.

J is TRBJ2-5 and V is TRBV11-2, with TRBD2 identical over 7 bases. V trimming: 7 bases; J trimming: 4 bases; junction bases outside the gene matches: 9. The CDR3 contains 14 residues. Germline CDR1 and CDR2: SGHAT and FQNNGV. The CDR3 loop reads CASTSTSDGETQYF. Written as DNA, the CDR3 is TGTGCCAGCACCTCCACTAGCGATGGAGAGACCCAGTACTTC.

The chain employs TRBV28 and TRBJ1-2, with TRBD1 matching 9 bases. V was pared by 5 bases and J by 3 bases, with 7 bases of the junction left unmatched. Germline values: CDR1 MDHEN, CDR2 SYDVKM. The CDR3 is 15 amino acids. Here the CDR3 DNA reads TGTGCCAGCAGTCTACTGGACAGGGGCGACTATGGCTACACCTTC. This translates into CASSLLDRGDYGYTF.

In DNA, the CDR3 is TGTGCCAGCAGCTTAGAAGTTTGGGGCGGGGGAAACCAAGAGACCCAGTACTTC. Amino acid sequence: CASSLEVWGGGNQETQYF. This chain joins TRBV7-2 and TRBJ2-5; TRBD2 aligns across 7 bases. With V trimmed by 1 base and J by 0 bases, 11 bases remained unmatched. CDR1 is SGHTA and CDR2 is FQGNSA in the germline V gene. There are 18 residues in the CDR3.

The CDR3 protein is CASSSVSISDEQYF. The CDR3 region has the DNA TGTGCCAGCAGTTCCGTATCAATCAGCGACGAGCAGTACTTC. The chain uses TRBV6-6 and TRBJ2-7; D is uncertain. This CDR3 comprises 14 residues. V gave up 4 bases and J gave up 5 bases, with 15 bases separating them. Per germline, CDR1 MNHNY and CDR2 SVGAGI (reference sequence).

The CDR3 DNA reads as TGCAGCGTTTTGGAAGGAGCTAATGAAAAACTGTTTTTT. Residues: CSVLEGANEKLFF. The chain couples TRBV29-1 to TRBJ1-4; unclear D gene. This CDR3 has 13 residues. The germline CDR1 and CDR2 sequences are SQVTM and ANQGSEA. V lost 5 bases to trimming and J lost 3 bases, with 10 bases between them.

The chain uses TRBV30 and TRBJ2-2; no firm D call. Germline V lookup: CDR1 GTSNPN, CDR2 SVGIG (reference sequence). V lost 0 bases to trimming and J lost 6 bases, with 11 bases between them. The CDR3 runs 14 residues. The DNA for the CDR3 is TGTGCCTGGAGTGTAACCTGGGGATCCGGGGAGCTGTTTTTT. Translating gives CAWSVTWGSGELFF. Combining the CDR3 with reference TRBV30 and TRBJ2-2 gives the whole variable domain SQTIHQWPATLVQPVGSPLSLECTVEGTSNPNLYWYRQAAGRGLQLLFYSVGIGQISSEVPQNLSASRPQDRQFILSSKKLLLSDSGFYLCAWSVTWGSGELFFGEGSRLTVL.